The rows below give T cell receptor beta chains drawn from one sample of a study of tumor-infiltrating lymphocytes in primary liver carcinoma. In TCRdb, the multiplex PCR reads were re-called with MiXCR into one record per CDR3 protein. The sample holds 250,000 to 400,000 distinct CDR3 sequences; about 62% are singletons and the top ten take approximately 9%. The sequencing sample was made of peripheral blood. Receptors were obtained from a man in his forties or fifties with primary liver carcinoma and hepatitis B virus infection. Both conserved end residues are trimmed from each CDR3. A clone size is listed for some rows: how often the clone was seen (once, few, many), or a class if it is expanded.

J | V | size | CDR3
TRBJ2-1 | TRBV29-1 | NA | SVWCGYDEQF
TRBJ2-1 | TRBV5-5 | NA | ASSLSPLGDEQF
TRBJ2-1 | TRBV29-1 | NA | SVGLSGPYNEHF
TRBJ2-2 | TRBV6-5 | NA | ASSYSPGLAAGELF
TRBJ2-1 | TRBV11-3 | many | ASSLGASVQQF
TRBJ1-1 | TRBV5-1 | NA | ASSRTRNTEAF
TRBJ1-1 | TRBV12-3/TRBV12-4 | many | ASSSTGKGTEAF
TRBJ1-2 | TRBV12-3/TRBV12-4 | many | ASSLHRAASGYT
NA | TRBV11-1 | NA | ASSSYPGQAGETQF
TRBJ2-7 | TRBV10-3 | NA | AVRAQGTHEQY
TRBJ2-5 | TRBV30 | few | AWGSGSISQETQY
TRBJ2-1 | TRBV6-1 | NA | AGSELPQTSSCNEQF
TRBJ2-5 | TRBV6-5 | few | ASSYSAPQETQY
TRBJ2-3 | TRBV10-3 | NA | AIMGTQADTHY
TRBJ2-3 | TRBV5-6 | NA | ASCLTPSGSNTQY
TRBJ2-5 | TRBV5-1 | NA | AGSLGQAAETQY
TRBJ2-5 | TRBV5-5 | NA | ASSPTTVGETQY
TRBJ1-1 | TRBV7-9 | few | ASSLYRAGGTANTEAF
TRBJ2-1 | TRBV7-9 | NA | ASSFTGTAFGDQF
TRBJ2-5 | TRBV4-1 | many | ASSQVGSAETQY
TRBJ2-7 | TRBV5-1 | many | ASSLGGTSSYEQY
TRBJ2-7 | TRBV11-3 | NA | ASSPIWTGPYEQY
TRBJ2-3 | TRBV4-3 | NA | ASIQEGLAGGEGRQY
TRBJ2-7 | TRBV28 | NA | ASSNRQGPYERY
TRBJ2-7 | TRBV4-1 | many | ASSQGAGGYEQY
TRBJ2-4 | TRBV6-2/TRBV6-3 | few | ASARDGAKNIQY
TRBJ2-5 | TRBV29-1 | NA | SVDILEDLQQETQY
TRBJ1-2 | TRBV6-1 | NA | VSTDPEDGYT
TRBJ2-5 | TRBV5-1 | few | ASSLQGPETQY
TRBJ2-7 | TRBV7-9 | NA | ASRGQGHEQY
TRBJ2-3 | TRBV5-6 | NA | ASCLGARSADTQY
TRBJ2-1 | TRBV6-2/TRBV6-3 | NA | ASSYERRISLLEQF
TRBJ1-5 | TRBV6-1 | NA | TSMERGWTGNQPQH
TRBJ2-3 | TRBV6-2/TRBV6-3 | many | ASTPLGTATDTQY
TRBJ2-1 | TRBV6-6 | few | ASREGLPFNEQF
TRBJ2-2 | TRBV29-1 | once | SVITGTGTNTGELF
TRBJ2-7 | TRBV28 | NA | ASSFTGTSYEQY
TRBJ2-3 | TRBV11-2 | NA | ANSLLAYDTDTQY
TRBJ2-7 | TRBV14 | NA | ASSQDWGSYEQY
TRBJ1-5 | TRBV7-8 | NA | ASNLWEGSNQPQH
TRBJ2-7 | TRBV4-1 | NA | ASSLLDRTDYEQY
TRBJ2-1 | TRBV6-5 | NA | VSTYPGLAGDEQF
TRBJ2-3 | TRBV5-4 | NA | AGYHTSTDMQY
TRBJ2-5 | TRBV29-1 | once | RVEDDRITEGTQY
TRBJ2-1 | TRBV5-4 | NA | ASSKDTPDNEQF
TRBJ1-2 | TRBV7-8 | NA | ASSLKDSSYGYT
TRBJ1-3 | TRBV11-2 | NA | ASSLEGISEKTIY
TRBJ1-1 | TRBV5-1 | NA | ASSLEGGSPNTEAF